The clone carrying this T cell receptor (beta chain) was found once. Trimming at V came to 2 bases and at J to 6 bases, leaving 11 bases not matched to a gene. Germline CDR1 GTSNPN, CDR2 SVGIG (reference sequence). There are 15 residues in the CDR3. This record comes from a study of T cell responses to AZD1222 COVID-19 vaccine. Repertoires were generated with immunoSEQ multiplex PCR, while TCRdb's copy carries only in-frame clones and drops some. The table shows about 110,000 clones, with about 86% occurring only once. The sequencing here drew on peripheral blood, taken on day 0 of AZD1222 vaccination. The clonotype originates from an adult in good health. The chain carries TRBV30 and TRBJ1-2; TRBD1 matches at 8 bases. CDR3 in amino acids: CAWSPIYRGLNGYTF. The CDR3 coding sequence is TGTGCCTGGAGTCCTATCTACAGGGGGTTGAATGGCTACACCTTC. The variable domain in full, completed from reference TRBV30 and TRBJ1-2, reads SQTIHQWPATLVQPVGSPLSLECTVEGTSNPNLYWYRQAAGRGLQLLFYSVGIGQISSEVPQNLSASRPQDRQFILSSKKLLLSDSGFYLCAWSPIYRGLNGYTFGSGTRLTVV.